Presented here are 10 T cell receptor beta chains from one specimen sequenced in a study of blood T cell repertoires in COVID-19. Some clones are missing from TCRdb's copy, which holds only in-frame ones; the method was immunoSEQ multiplex PCR. The sample consists of roughly 170,000 clones, around 80% of them appearing once. Material: peripheral blood. Receptor source: a human donor in a cohort sampled during active COVID-19.

This chain uses TRBV11-2 with TRBJ1-4, with TRBD1 as a possible D gene (5 bases). This CDR3 spans 15 amino acids. CDR1 and CDR2 from the germline V gene are SGHAT and FQNNGV. V lost 5 bases and J 7 bases, leaving 17 bases between the germline ends. CDR3 DNA sequence: TGTGCCAGCAGCGAGATTGGGGCCCGAACTGAAAAACTGTTTTTT. Its translation: CASSEIGARTEKLFF.

The V gene is TRBV28, the J gene TRBJ2-4; TRBD1 aligns across 7 bases. This CDR3 contains 16 residues. V lost 4 bases, J lost 6 bases, and 12 bases stayed unmatched. In germline, CDR1 is MDHEN, CDR2 SYDVKM. CDR3 coding DNA: TGTGCCAGCAGTTCCGGGACAGAGAGGGCAGGAAACATTCAGTACTTC. Translation: CASSSGTERAGNIQYF.

The rearrangement uses TRBV19 and TRBJ1-2; 7 bases line up with TRBD1. The CDR3 sequence is 13 residues long. Germline CDR1 LNHDA, CDR2 SQIVND (reference sequence). The V and J ends lost 3 bases and 6 bases, in that order; junction bases with no gene match: 4. The CDR3: CASSIDRVNGYTF. The CDR3 DNA sequence: TGTGCCAGTAGTATTGACAGGGTAAATGGCTACACCTTC.

The rearrangement uses TRBV6-5 and TRBJ1-5, with 9 positions matching TRBD1. J lost 4 bases, V lost 5 bases, and 3 bases had no gene match. Germline-derived CDR1 and CDR2 are MNHEY and SVGAGI. This CDR3 contains 14 residues. CDR3 region: CASSTGGGNQPQHF. The DNA of the CDR3 is TGTGCCAGCAGTACAGGGGGCGGGAATCAGCCCCAGCATTTT.

The rearrangement uses TRBV9 and TRBJ1-2; 11 nucleotides line up with TRBD1. Germline CDR1 is SGDLS and CDR2 is YYNGEE. CDR3 size: 14 residues. V trimming: 7 bases; J trimming: 3 bases; junction bases outside the gene matches: 5. CDR3 loop: CASGTGGPDYGYTF. The CDR3 nucleotides are TGTGCCAGCGGGACAGGGGGTCCGGACTATGGCTACACCTTC.

CDR3 DNA: TGTGCCAGTACCGTTGACAGGGCGGGAAACACCATATATTTT. Translated, it gives CASTVDRAGNTIYF. The chain links TRBV19 to TRBJ1-3, with TRBD1 matching over 7 bases. V lost 7 bases and J lost 4; bases outside the gene matches: 7. Germline CDR1 LNHDA, CDR2 SQIVND (reference sequence). This CDR3 comprises 14 residues.

The chain couples TRBV30 to TRBJ2-3, with TRBD2 matching over 15 bases. CDR3 length: 16 amino acids. Trimming took 3 bases from V and 6 from J; bases not matched to a gene: 7. The germline CDR1 and CDR2 sequences are GTSNPN and SVGIG (reference sequence). DNA for the CDR3: TGTGCCTGGAGACAGGGGACTAGCGGGGGGCTTGATACGCAGTATTTT. This codes for CAWRQGTSGGLDTQYF.

The gene calls are TRBV6-6 and TRBJ1-6, with a tentative D call TRBD1 (5 bases). Deletions cut 0 bases from V and 8 bases from J, with 8 bases between. In germline, CDR1 is MNHNY, CDR2 SVGAGI (reference sequence). This CDR3 comprises 14 residues. CDR3 region: CASSYSGEDSPLHF. The CDR3 DNA reads TGTGCCAGCAGTTACTCAGGGGAGGATTCACCCCTCCACTTT.

This clone has only a few counts. This rearrangement joins TRBV19 to TRBJ2-1, with TRBD1 matching 7 bases. This CDR3 is built from 14 residues. Germline V gene data show CDR1 as LNHDA and CDR2 as SQIVND (reference sequence). J was trimmed by 4 bases and V by 5 bases; bases with no gene match: 5. DNA for the CDR3: TGTGCCAGTAGTGCCCGGACAGGATACAATGAGCAGTTCTTC. This encodes CASSARTGYNEQFF.

The chain links TRBV6-6 to TRBJ2-7, with a weak D call TRBD2 (5 bases). The V end was cut by 0 bases, the J end by 7 bases, with 13 bases between. The CDR3 has 14 amino acids. The germline CDR1 and CDR2 sequences are MNHNY and SVGAGI (reference sequence). Written as DNA, the CDR3 is TGTGCCAGCAGTTACTCGACGTCCGTAGCGGAGCAGTACTTC. It codes for CASSYSTSVAEQYF.